This T cell receptor (beta chain) stems from a study of blood T cell repertoires in COVID-19. Across the study: T cells, B-cell-depleted T cells, or PBMCs provided the cDNA or gDNA that served as material.

The germline V gene encodes CDR1 MDHEN and CDR2 SYDVKM. This CDR3 is 14 amino acids long. V was clipped by 3 bases and J by 10 bases; unmatched bases: 5. Here immunoSEQ multiplex PCR was the method, and the copy in TCRdb shows in-frame clones only, minus some. The sample lists roughly 70,000 clones, about nine tenths occurring once. This receptor was taken from a man aged 50-59 years with COVID-19, enrolled during active disease. The source material was peripheral blood. The genes are TRBV28 and TRBJ1-6, with 8 bases matching TRBD1. In nucleotides, the CDR3 is TGTGCCAGCAGTTTCGGACAGGGCCGGTCACCCCTCCACTTT. Translating gives CASSFGQGRSPLHF.